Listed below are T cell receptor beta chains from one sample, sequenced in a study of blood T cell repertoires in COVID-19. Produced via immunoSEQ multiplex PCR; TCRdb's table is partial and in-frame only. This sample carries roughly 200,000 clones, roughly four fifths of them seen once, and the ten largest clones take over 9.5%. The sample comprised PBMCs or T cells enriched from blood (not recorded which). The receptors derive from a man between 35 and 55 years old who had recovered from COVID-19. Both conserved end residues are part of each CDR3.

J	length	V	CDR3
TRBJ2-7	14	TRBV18	CASSSTGGRDEQYF
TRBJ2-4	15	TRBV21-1	CASSKLAGAKNIQYF
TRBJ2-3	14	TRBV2	CATHRDRGTDTQYF
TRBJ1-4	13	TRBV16	CASSQWATEKLFF
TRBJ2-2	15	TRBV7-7	CASSSFVMNTGELFF
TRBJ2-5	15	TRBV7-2	CASTPASAYQETQYF
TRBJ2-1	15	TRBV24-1	CATSDLRLGGNEQFF
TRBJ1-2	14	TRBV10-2	CASSLTGAHYGYTF
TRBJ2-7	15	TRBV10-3	CAITNGLAGGYEQYF
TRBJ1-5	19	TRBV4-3	CASSQSVSAGTGKIQPQHF
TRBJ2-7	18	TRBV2	CASSHWGDGATSTYEQYF
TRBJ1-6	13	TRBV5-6	CASSLGTAQTLHF
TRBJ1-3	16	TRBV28	CASSLNPGGSGNTIYF
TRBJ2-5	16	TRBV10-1	CASSEVRTSGLRAQYF
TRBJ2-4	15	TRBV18	CASSPPAGRGNIQYF
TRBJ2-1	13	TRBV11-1	CASSSRSGYEQFF
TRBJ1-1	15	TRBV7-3	CASSPDRGRATEAFF
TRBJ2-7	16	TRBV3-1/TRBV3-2	CASSPYRGLTHYEQYF
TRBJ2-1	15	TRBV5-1	CASKSTYNPYNEQFF
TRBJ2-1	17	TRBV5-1	CASSLSTSGQGYNEQFF
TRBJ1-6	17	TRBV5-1	CASSWGTGGSYNSPLHF
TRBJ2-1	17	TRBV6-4	CASSVMGLAGSYNEQFF
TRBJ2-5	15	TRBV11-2	CASSLVSFSVGTQYF
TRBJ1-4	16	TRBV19	CASTPVDSPRSEKLFF
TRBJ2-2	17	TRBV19	CASTTSGYVSDTGELFF
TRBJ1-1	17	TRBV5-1	CASSLVPRDRTNTEAFF
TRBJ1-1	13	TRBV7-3	CASSPGVYTEAFF
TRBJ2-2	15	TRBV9	CASSPGDRDTGELFF
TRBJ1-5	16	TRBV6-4	CASSPNRKGSNQPQHF
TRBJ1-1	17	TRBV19	CASSISAASYLNTEAFF
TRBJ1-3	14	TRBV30	CASSRVFSGNTIYF
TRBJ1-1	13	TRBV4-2	CASSQDRDREAFF
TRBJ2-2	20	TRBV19	CATEGERTNKRGRETGELFF
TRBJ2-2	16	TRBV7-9	CASSLVPGMDTGELFF
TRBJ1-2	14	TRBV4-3	CASSLSTGEGGYTF
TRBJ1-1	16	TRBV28	CASSLPHPQGSAEAFF
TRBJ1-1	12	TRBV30	CAWSVADTEAFF
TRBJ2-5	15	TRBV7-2	CASSPGTSRQETQYF
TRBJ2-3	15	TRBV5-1	CASSLGTSGSHTQYF
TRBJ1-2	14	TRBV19	CASGFVAGTYGYTF
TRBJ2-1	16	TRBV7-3	CASSSTSGRSGDEQFF
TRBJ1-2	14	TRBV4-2	CASSQNPGEGGYTF
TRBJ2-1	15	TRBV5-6	CASSYRDSLLNEQFF
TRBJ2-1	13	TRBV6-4	CASSETGLNEQFF
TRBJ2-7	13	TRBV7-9	CASSFSSGYEQYF
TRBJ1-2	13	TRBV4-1	CASSQDVAGGYTF
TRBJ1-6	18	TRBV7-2	CASSPFPSRSSYNSPLHF
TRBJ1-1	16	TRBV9	CASSPLTGTTNTEAFF
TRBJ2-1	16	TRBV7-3	CASSPRSGSSYNEQFF
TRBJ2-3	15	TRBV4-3	CASSQDRAMTDTQYF
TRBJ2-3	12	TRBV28	CASSWRGDTQYF
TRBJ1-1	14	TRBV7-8	CASSYIQGNTEAFF
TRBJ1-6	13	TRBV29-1	CSVGYSPGSPLHF
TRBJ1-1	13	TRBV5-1	CASSFTGITEAFF
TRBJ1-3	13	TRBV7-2	CASSSGGGNTIYF
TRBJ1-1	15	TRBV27	CASSLRGPPGTEAFF
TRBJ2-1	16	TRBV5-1	CASSLFLAGVGNEQFF
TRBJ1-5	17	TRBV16	CASSPRGWGQVSQPQHF